This T cell receptor (beta chain) came from a study of cytomegalovirus exposure and HLA in healthy donors. Findings of the study overall: There were several of the most significant clusters that appeared linked to common viral pathogens in a later analysis. Cytomegalovirus association was assigned to 170 or so TCR beta chains.

Sampled while nominally healthy, donors likely had unrecorded immune exposures. The CDR3 contains 15 residues. Trimming pared 5 bases from V and 2 bases from J, leaving 16 bases between. CDR1 PRHDT and CDR2 FYEKMQ come from the germline V gene (reference sequence). It was with 60 Vbeta and 13 Jbeta primers that the PCR ran. Data came from immunoSEQ multiplex PCR; TCRdb stores just in-frame clones and leaves some out. The sample includes about 190,000 clones, approximately 84% of them seen just once. Concerning this clone itself: The antigen is unknown.

Source material: PBMCs. V usage is TRBV13 and J usage is TRBJ2-7; TRBD2 might be the D (5 bases). This TCR was recovered from a woman between 45 and 60 years old in good health and CMV-seropositive. CDR3 nucleotides: TGTGCCAGCAGCAAGAGGGATCACCTCGCCTACGAGCAGTACTTC. It specifies CASSKRDHLAYEQYF. Using reference TRBV13 and TRBJ2-7 for the parts outside the CDR3, the full variable domain is AAGVIQSPRHLIKEKRETATLKCYPIPRHDTVYWYQQGPGQDPQFLISFYEKMQSDKGSIPDRFSAQQFSDYHSELNMSSLELGDSALYFCASSKRDHLAYEQYFGPGTRLTVT.